The 11 T cell receptor beta chains presented below share a single source sample, sequenced in a study of early T cells in non-severe SARS-CoV-2 infection. TCRdb recomputed calls from the 5' RACE reads with MiXCR, one row per CDR3 protein. Here the sample spans 50,000 or so distinct CDR3 sequences, approximately 12% being singletons. The sample was whole blood. The receptors shown here come from an adult who was a healthcare worker with PCR-confirmed SARS-CoV-2 infection or an uninfected control (not recorded which).

This clonotype was found a few times. This CDR3 is CATSAQGSMNTEAFF. CDR3 coding DNA: TGTGCCACCAGTGCACAGGGAAGCATGAACACTGAAGCTTTCTTT. The V call is TRBV24-1, the J call TRBJ1-1, with a weak D call TRBD1 (6 bases). This CDR3 contains 15 residues. CDR1 KGHDR and CDR2 SFDVKD come from the germline V gene. With 5 bases removed from V and 0 bases from J, the gap between germline ends came to 12 bases.

This clonotype came up many times. The chain has TRBV28 and TRBJ1-2; 9 nucleotides line up with TRBD1. V trimming: 5 bases; J trimming: 1 base; junction bases outside the gene matches: 8. The CDR3 sequence is 16 residues long. CDR1 and CDR2 (germline): MDHEN, SYDVKM. The CDR3: CASSQDRGPFNYGYTF. The DNA for the CDR3 is TGTGCCAGCAGTCAGGACAGGGGACCGTTTAACTATGGCTACACCTTC.

This chain joins TRBV12-3 or TRBV12-4 and TRBJ2-7; possible D gene TRBD2, 6 bases. CDR3 size: 11 residues. Between the trimmed V and J ends, which lost 7 bases and 9 bases, there was a span of 13 bases. The CDR3 region is CASTRREVQYF. The CDR3 DNA follows: TGTGCCAGCACTCGGAGGGAAGTGCAGTACTTC.

Only a few counts were recorded for this clonotype. The V call is TRBV7-9, the J call TRBJ1-1, with D tentatively TRBD1 (5 bases). The germline CDR1 and CDR2 sequences are SEHNR and FQNEAQ (reference sequence). This CDR3 spans 11 amino acids. Trimming took off 4 bases at V and 8 bases at J, with 8 bases between the two ends. CDR3 loop: CASSWGTEAFF. In DNA form, the CDR3 reads TGTGCCAGCAGCTGGGGGACGGAAGCTTTCTTT.

The chain recombines TRBV6-1 with TRBJ2-3; D is unresolved. Germline V gene lookup returns CDR1 MNHNS and CDR2 SASEGT. With 7 bases removed from V and 7 bases from J, the gap between germline ends came to 18 bases. The CDR3 has 14 amino acids. CDR3 sequence: CASTVDGLLNTQYF. CDR3 in DNA: TGTGCCAGCACGGTGGACGGCCTCTTGAATACGCAGTATTTT.

V is TRBV5-5 and J is TRBJ2-7; tentative D call: TRBD2 (6 bases). Trimming took off 3 bases at V and 0 bases at J, with 13 bases between the two ends. The CDR3 sequence is 15 residues long. Germline lookup yields CDR1 SGHKS and CDR2 YYEKEE (reference sequence). The CDR3 protein is CASSSGLTSSYEQYF. The DNA of the CDR3 is TGTGCCAGCAGCTCGGGACTTACCAGCTCCTACGAGCAGTACTTC.

The chain is built from TRBV9 and TRBJ1-2; tentatively, D is TRBD1 (5 bases). V lost 5 bases and J 5 bases, leaving 10 bases between the germline ends. CDR1 SGDLS and CDR2 YYNGEE come from the germline V gene. The CDR3 is made up of 12 amino acids. The CDR3 loop is CASRGLGYGYTF. The CDR3 coding sequence is TGTGCCAGCAGGGGGCTTGGTTATGGCTACACCTTC.

This chain connects TRBV7-9 to TRBJ1-3; TRBD1 might be the D (5 bases). CDR1 and CDR2 from the germline V gene are SEHNR and FQNEAQ (reference sequence). The V and J ends lost 0 bases and 4 bases respectively, with 13 bases between them. This CDR3 has 16 residues. DNA for the CDR3: TGTGCCAGCAGCTTAGCGCGTGAGACAGCCGGAAACACCATATATTTT. Its protein is CASSLARETAGNTIYF.

In its sample, this clonotype was seen a few times. CDR3 DNA sequence: TGTGCCAGCAGCTTAGTGACAGTACAAGAGACCCAGTACTTC. Amino acid sequence: CASSLVTVQETQYF. V and J are TRBV7-9 and TRBJ2-5, with D perhaps TRBD1 (5 bases). V was trimmed by 1 base and J by 2 bases, leaving 8 bases between them. This CDR3 contains 14 residues. Germline CDR1 and CDR2: SEHNR and FQNEAQ (reference sequence).

This clonotype was observed many times. This chain connects TRBV5-5 to TRBJ1-6; no clear D. Trimming stripped 5 bases from V and 3 bases from J, with 12 bases between. This CDR3 has 15 residues. CDR1 is SGHKS, CDR2 YYEKEE, per germline (reference sequence). This chain's CDR3 is CASSLRLIYNSPLHF. DNA for the CDR3: TGTGCCAGCAGTCTCAGACTGATCTATAATTCACCCCTCCACTTT.

This rearrangement joins TRBV29-1 to TRBJ2-7; D not certain. Per germline, CDR1 SQVTM and CDR2 ANQGSEA. Trimming pared 1 base from V and 3 bases from J, leaving 10 bases between. The CDR3 is 13 amino acids. The CDR3 protein is CSVEVLNDYEQYF. The CDR3 coding sequence is TGCAGCGTTGAAGTCCTAAACGACTACGAGCAGTACTTC.